One and the same sample provided the 21 T cell receptor beta chains below, sequenced in a study of CD4 T cells in relation to SARS-CoV-2 and coronaviruses (dated by TCRdb to the early 2020s). CD4+ T cells from unexposed donors were collected before the COVID-19 pandemic (2011-2018). Following 10 days of culture, the EasySep CD4+ T cell isolation kit was used to isolate CD4+ T cells. Their target antigens are unknown. The library relied on the immunoSEQ multiplex PCR assay. TCRdb re-hosts the immuneACCESS table, in-frame sequences only. Its copies lack some clones; in the studies checked, an unresolved V gene accounts for under half of them, and the cause for the rest is not known. This sample comprises 9,000 to 13,000 clones, around 84% of them detected only once. The ten most abundant clones make up approximately 24% of the sample. Input material: CD4+ T cells from PBMCs, cultured in vitro. These receptors were collected from a human donor in good health.

The V and J genes are TRBV18 and TRBJ2-3, with D uncertain. With 6 bases removed from V and 0 bases from J, the gap between germline ends came to 10 bases. CDR1 is KGHSH, CDR2 LQKENI, per germline. The length of the CDR3 is 14 residues. This CDR3 is CASSQEISTDTQYF. The CDR3 DNA sequence: TGTGCCAGCTCTCAAGAGATAAGCACAGATACGCAGTATTTT. The entire variable domain, with the rest obtained from reference TRBV18 and TRBJ2-3, is as follows: NAGVMQNPRHLVRRRGQEARLRCSPMKGHSHVYWYRQLPEEGLKFMVYLQKENIIDESGMPKERFSAEFPKEGPSILRIQQVVRGDSAAYFCASSQEISTDTQYFGPGTRLTVL.

This rearrangement joins TRBV30 to TRBJ2-4, with a possible D match to TRBD2 (6 bases). The V and J ends lost 2 bases and 5 bases respectively, with 13 bases between them. The CDR3 spans 14 residues. CDR1 is GTSNPN and CDR2 is SVGIG in the germline V gene (reference sequence). CDR3 sequence: CAWSLFGGQNIQYF. The CDR3 DNA reads as TGTGCCTGGAGTTTATTCGGAGGGCAAAACATTCAGTACTTC.

The chain employs TRBV6-5 and TRBJ1-1; D unresolved. The V gene lost 6 bases and the J gene lost 4 bases, with 12 bases spanning the gap. The CDR3 has 13 residues. Germline V lookup: CDR1 MNHEY, CDR2 SVGAGI. This chain's CDR3 is CASRTTGRTEAFF. The CDR3 coding sequence is TGTGCCAGCAGGACGACGGGCCGCACTGAAGCTTTCTTT.

The count of this clone is one. V gene TRBV6-1 combines with J gene TRBJ2-1; D might be TRBD2 (5 bases). Trimming took 2 bases from V and 0 from J, leaving 8 bases between them. Per germline, CDR1 MNHNS and CDR2 SASEGT. The CDR3 runs 15 residues. The CDR3 sequence is CASSETAASYNEQFF. The CDR3 nucleotides are TGTGCCAGCAGTGAAACAGCGGCCTCCTACAATGAGCAGTTCTTC.

The chain has TRBV6-5 and TRBJ1-5, with D perhaps matching TRBD1 (5 bases). V lost 6 bases and J lost 6, with 15 bases in between. This CDR3 is 14 amino acids long. CDR1 and CDR2 (germline): MNHEY, SVGAGI. The CDR3 loop reads CASSTTGLGQPQHF. The CDR3, as DNA: TGTGCCAGCAGCACTACAGGCTTGGGTCAGCCCCAGCATTTT.

This chain joins TRBV29-1 and TRBJ2-5; D unresolved. This CDR3 contains 13 residues. Trimming removed 7 bases at V and 1 base at J, with 13 bases between. CDR1 and CDR2 from the germline V gene are SQVTM and ANQGSEA. CDR3 nucleotide sequence: TGCAGCGGATCGGCAGCTTTCCAAGAGACCCAGTACTTC. Protein sequence: CSGSAAFQETQYF.

This chain joins TRBV7-9 and TRBJ2-5; D is possibly TRBD1 (6 bases). The CDR3 has 15 amino acids. Trimming took 4 bases from V and 5 from J, leaving 17 bases between them. CDR1 is SEHNR and CDR2 is FQNEAQ in the germline V gene (reference sequence). CDR3 protein: CASSSTGQPGETQYF. DNA of the CDR3: TGTGCCAGCAGCTCGACAGGACAACCGGGGGAGACCCAGTACTTC. The full variable domain, its missing parts supplied by reference TRBV7-9 and TRBJ2-5, is DTGVSQNPRHKITKRGQNVTFRCDPISEHNRLYWYRQTLGQGPEFLTYFQNEAQLEKSRLLSDRFSAERPKGSFSTLEIQRTEQGDSAMYLCASSSTGQPGETQYFGPGTRLLVL.

This sequence joins TRBV6-6 and TRBJ1-5, with TRBD1 matching 8 bases. Germline CDR1 is MNHNY and CDR2 is SVGAGI (reference sequence). This CDR3 has 14 amino acids. Trimming took 6 bases from V and 3 from J; bases not matched to a gene: 4. The CDR3, as DNA: TGTGCCAGCAGGGCGGGACAGGACAATCAGCCCCAGCATTTT. Protein: CASRAGQDNQPQHF.

The CDR3 bases are TGTGCCAGCAGCCTCGGACAGGACAATCAGCCCCAGCATTTT. It translates to CASSLGQDNQPQHF. This chain links TRBV3-1 (or the pseudogene TRBV3-2) with TRBJ1-5, with 7 bases that match TRBD1. The V gene end was trimmed by 4 bases and the J gene end by 3 bases; junction bases not matched to a gene: 3. This CDR3 has 14 amino acids. Germline loops: CDR1 LGHDT, CDR2 YNNKEL (reference sequence).

V and J are TRBV13 and TRBJ1-1; 8 bases are shared with TRBD1. Germline CDR1 and CDR2: PRHDT and FYEKMQ (reference sequence). V shed 5 bases and J 0 bases; nucleotides not matched to a gene: 5. This CDR3 spans 15 amino acids. In nucleotides, the CDR3 is TGTGCCAGCAGCGATAGACAGGGGTTGAACACTGAAGCTTTCTTT. This sequence encodes CASSDRQGLNTEAFF.

This chain uses TRBV6-1 with TRBJ1-3; no clear D. This CDR3 comprises 16 residues. Per the germline V gene, CDR1 is MNHNS and CDR2 is SASEGT. V dropped 4 bases and J dropped 0 bases, with 13 bases sitting between them. The CDR3 reads CASSVSGRASGNTIYF. CDR3 bases: TGTGCCAGCAGTGTCTCCGGGAGAGCCTCTGGAAACACCATATATTTT.

The chain uses TRBV29-1 and TRBJ2-5; perhaps TRBD2 as D (6 bases). This CDR3 has 14 residues. Trimming shortened V by 2 bases and J by 4 bases, and 14 bases separated the two germline ends. The germline CDR1 and CDR2 sequences are SQVTM and ANQGSEA. In nucleotides, the CDR3 is TGCAGCGTTGAACGCCGGCTAGCGAGAGAGACCCAGTACTTC. This gives the protein CSVERRLARETQYF.

The chain couples TRBV12-3 or TRBV12-4 to TRBJ2-7; no clear D. V was clipped by 3 bases and J by 3 bases, with 9 bases between them. The CDR3 has 13 residues. CDR3 in DNA: TGTGCCAGCAGTTTGTATGGCAGCTACGAGCAGTACTTC. It codes for CASSLYGSYEQYF.

The gene calls are TRBV11-3 and TRBJ2-3, with D perhaps matching TRBD1 or TRBD2 (5 bases each). CDR3 length equals 16 residues. V dropped 0 bases and J dropped 4 bases, with 14 bases sitting between them. Per germline, CDR1 SGHNT and CDR2 YENEEA. The CDR3 here is CASSLDRGPLADTQYF. The CDR3 DNA reads as TGTGCCAGCAGCTTAGATCGGGGACCCCTGGCAGATACGCAGTATTTT.

This clone was counted only a few times. The rearrangement joins TRBV7-9 to TRBJ2-7; D is ambiguous. The CDR3 extends over 12 amino acids. Trimming pared 6 bases from V and 5 bases from J, leaving 11 bases between. Looked up from germline, CDR1 is SEHNR and CDR2 is FQNEAQ (reference sequence). The CDR3 nucleotides read TGTGCCAGCAGTCCACAGTTCGACGAGCAGTACTTC. Translated, it gives CASSPQFDEQYF.

The chain has TRBV12-3 or TRBV12-4 and TRBJ2-1; D unresolved. The CDR3 sequence is 12 residues long. The V gene lost 6 bases and the J gene lost 5 bases, with 8 bases spanning the gap. CDR3 amino acids: CASSGDNNEQFF. The CDR3 DNA follows: TGTGCCAGCAGCGGCGATAACAATGAGCAGTTCTTC.

The V call is TRBV5-6, the J call TRBJ1-2; 11 bases are a match to TRBD1. Germline CDR1 is SGHDT and CDR2 is YYEEEE. V was pared by 7 bases and J by 1 base, with 9 bases of the junction left unmatched. The CDR3 has 16 residues. This chain's CDR3 is CASGGQGATGNYGYTF. CDR3 sequence (DNA): TGTGCCAGCGGCGGACAGGGGGCAACTGGTAACTATGGCTACACCTTC.

The rearrangement links TRBV10-2 to TRBJ2-3; D is possibly TRBD2 (7 bases). CDR1 is WSHSY, CDR2 SAAADI, per germline. Trimming removed 4 bases at V and 6 bases at J, with 20 bases between. This CDR3 has 16 amino acids. This CDR3 reads CASSGPGAGALDTQYF. CDR3 in DNA: TGCGCCAGCAGTGGCCCGGGCGCGGGGGCATTGGATACGCAGTATTTT.

This chain joins TRBV6-2 or TRBV6-3 and TRBJ2-7, with D perhaps TRBD1 (5 bases). CDR1 and CDR2 from the germline V gene are MNHEY and SVGEGT. There are 15 residues in the CDR3. V was shortened by 2 bases and J by 1 base, with 12 bases between the two germline ends. The CDR3 region is CASSYEDRLSYEQYF. CDR3 in DNA: TGTGCCAGCAGTTACGAAGACAGACTTTCCTACGAGCAGTACTTC.

This rearrangement joins TRBV21-1 to TRBJ2-7; the D call in the table, TRBD2, was not verified against the DNA. TRBV21-1 is flagged as a pseudogene. This CDR3 comprises 13 residues. The chain's CDR3 is CASEEGRLGLEYF. The CDR3 DNA reads as TGTGCCAGCGAGGAGGGGCGACTTGGATTGGAGTACTTC.

This clone was detected a few times. This sequence joins TRBV5-1 and TRBJ1-2; weak D call: TRBD1 (5 bases). The V end lost 6 bases, the J end lost 5 bases, and 17 bases lay between the germline ends. CDR1 SGHRS and CDR2 YFSETQ come from the germline V gene. This CDR3 is 14 amino acids long. The DNA of the CDR3 is TGCGCCAGCATGGCGTCAGGGAATAGTTATGGCTACACCTTC. Translating it yields CASMASGNSYGYTF.